A single sample gave rise to the 15 T cell receptor beta chains below, sequenced in a study of OX40 agonist ivuxolimab in advanced cancers. The protocol was immunoSEQ multiplex PCR, while the TCRdb copy is restricted to in-frame clones and leaves out a portion. The table has about 73,000 clones, around nine tenths seen once. The sample in question was CD4+ or CD8+ T cells sorted from blood, obtained in a trial of the OX40 agonist ivuxolimab. Receptors were obtained from an adult with an advanced solid tumor such as melanoma, head and neck, liver or kidney cancer.

The chain joins TRBV2 to TRBJ1-2, with D possibly matching TRBD1 (5 bases). V was pared by 5 bases and J by 1 base, with 8 bases between. Germline V gene lookup returns CDR1 SNHLY and CDR2 FYNNEI. CDR3 length: 13 residues. The CDR3 DNA reads as TGTGCCAGCAGTTTACAGGATAACTATGGCTACACCTTC. This sequence encodes CASSLQDNYGYTF.

The chain joins TRBV27 to TRBJ1-2; the D gene is possibly TRBD1 (6 bases). Per germline, CDR1 MNHEY and CDR2 SMNVEV (reference sequence). The CDR3 covers 16 residues. Trimming took 6 bases from V and 5 from J, leaving 22 bases between them. CDR3 sequence (DNA): TGTGCCAGCAGGACTTGGACAGCCTCGAACAATTATGGCTACACCTTC. This codes for CASRTWTASNNYGYTF.

The chain couples TRBV6-6 to TRBJ2-2; D is unresolved. CDR1 and CDR2 (germline): MNHNY, SVGAGI (reference sequence). V was trimmed by 5 bases and J by 5 bases, leaving 6 bases between them. This CDR3 is 12 amino acids long. The DNA of the CDR3 is TGTGCCAGCAGTCAGTCTACCGGGGAGCTGTTTTTT. Translated, it gives CASSQSTGELFF.

V gene TRBV7-3 combines with J gene TRBJ2-5; 8 bases are shared with TRBD1. The germline gives CDR1 SGHTA, CDR2 FQGTGA. J was trimmed by 4 bases and V by 7 bases; bases with no gene match: 11. The CDR3 has 15 residues. CDR3 coding DNA: TGTGCCAGCACCCCTACAGGGGGTGGCGGAGAGACCCAGTACTTC. Translating gives CASTPTGGGGETQYF.

V gene TRBV10-3 combines with J gene TRBJ2-7; TRBD1 matches at 8 bases. CDR1 and CDR2 (germline): ENHRY, SYGVKD. V trimming: 5 bases; J trimming: 5 bases; junction bases outside the gene matches: 5. There are 13 residues in the CDR3. The CDR3 nucleotides read TGTGCCATCAGTAGGGGACAGGCAGACGAGCAGTACTTC. It is translated as CAISRGQADEQYF.

This chain uses TRBV11-2 with TRBJ2-1, with 12 bases that match TRBD2. Germline trimming cut 5 bases from V and 10 bases from J; bases unmatched to any gene: 12. Germline CDR1 SGHAT, CDR2 FQNNGV. CDR3 length: 16 amino acids. The CDR3 loop reads CASSPRLAGEGNEQFF. The CDR3 DNA is TGTGCCAGCAGCCCCCGACTAGCGGGAGAGGGTAACGAGCAGTTCTTC.

This clone occurred a few times. J is TRBJ2-4 and V is TRBV7-9; D gene unclear. The CDR3 spans 18 residues. CDR1 and CDR2 from the germline V gene are SEHNR and FQNEAQ (reference sequence). Trimming left V 2 bases short and J 0 bases short, with 17 bases between. This CDR3 reads CASSLSPWAAIAKNIQYF. CDR3 nucleotides: TGTGCCAGCAGCTTATCCCCCTGGGCAGCCATAGCCAAAAACATTCAGTACTTC. The full variable domain, with the rest looked up from reference TRBV7-9 and TRBJ2-4, is DTGVSQNPRHKITKRGQNVTFRCDPISEHNRLYWYRQTLGQGPEFLTYFQNEAQLEKSRLLSDRFSAERPKGSFSTLEIQRTEQGDSAMYLCASSLSPWAAIAKNIQYFGAGTRLSVL.

This sequence joins TRBV6-6 and TRBJ2-5; unclear D gene. Trimming took off 5 bases at V and 2 bases at J, with 12 bases between the two ends. The CDR3 sequence is 14 residues long. CDR1 and CDR2 from the germline V gene are MNHNY and SVGAGI (reference sequence). The CDR3 protein is CASSTSGSQETQYF. CDR3 DNA: TGTGCCAGCAGTACGTCCGGGTCTCAAGAGACCCAGTACTTC.

This clone was recorded only once. This chain links TRBV12-5 with TRBJ1-5; D is undetermined. CDR1 and CDR2 from the germline V gene are LGHNT and FRNRAP. The V end was cut by 4 bases, the J end by 11 bases, with 9 bases between. The CDR3 contains 11 residues. The CDR3 DNA reads as TGTGCTAGTGGTTCGGGTGGAACCCAGCATTTT. Protein sequence: CASGSGGTQHF.

The chain recombines TRBV10-3 with TRBJ1-1, with D uncertain. V was shortened by 5 bases and J by 1 base, with 8 bases between the two germline ends. Germline V gives CDR1 ENHRY, CDR2 SYGVKD. The CDR3 is 13 residues long. CDR3 protein: CAISFTENTEAFF. The CDR3 nucleotides read TGTGCCATCAGTTTTACAGAGAACACTGAAGCTTTCTTT.

This chain links TRBV27 with TRBJ1-5; maybe TRBD1 (5 bases). The CDR3 runs to 15 residues. The germline V and J ends were trimmed by 7 bases and 0 bases, with 13 bases remaining between them. Germline V gene data show CDR1 as MNHEY and CDR2 as SMNVEV (reference sequence). In nucleotides, the CDR3 is TGTGCCAGCAAGGGGAGACAGAATAGCAATCAGCCCCAGCATTTT. Its translation is CASKGRQNSNQPQHF.

The rearrangement links TRBV19 to TRBJ2-1; 8 nucleotides align to TRBD1. Losses at the gene ends were 5 bases for V and 3 bases for J; bases not matched to a gene: 9. The CDR3 is made up of 16 amino acids. CDR1 LNHDA and CDR2 SQIVND come from the germline V gene (reference sequence). CDR3 residues: CASSLLYDRGYNEQFF. The CDR3 nucleotides are TGTGCCAGTAGTCTTCTTTACGACAGGGGCTACAATGAGCAGTTCTTC.

This clone is a singleton in its sample. The CDR3 DNA is TGCAGCGTTGATACAGGGTTCTATGGCTACACCTTC. Translated, it gives CSVDTGFYGYTF. The chain is built from TRBV29-1 and TRBJ1-2; D is possibly TRBD1 (6 bases). This CDR3 contains 12 residues. Per germline, CDR1 SQVTM and CDR2 ANQGSEA. The V and J ends lost 3 bases and 4 bases respectively, with 9 bases between them.

J is TRBJ2-7 and V is TRBV5-1, with TRBD1 as a possible D gene (7 bases). V was shortened by 0 bases and J by 3 bases, with 13 bases between the two germline ends. The CDR3 has 15 amino acids. The germline V gene encodes CDR1 SGHRS and CDR2 YFSETQ. The CDR3 region is CASSLATGEDYEQYF. DNA of the CDR3: TGCGCCAGCAGCTTGGCTACAGGGGAGGACTACGAGCAGTACTTC.

Concerning this clone: In the same sample, other DNA sequences code for this CDR3. The rearrangement uses TRBV11-3 and TRBJ2-7; D unresolved. Between the trimmed V and J ends, which lost 3 bases and 3 bases, there was a span of 9 bases. The CDR3 is 13 amino acids. CDR1 and CDR2 from the germline V gene are SGHNT and YENEEA. CDR3 DNA: TGTGCCAGCAGCTTGGGCCAGGACTACGAGCAGTACTTC. It translates to CASSLGQDYEQYF.